Below, 15 T cell receptor beta chains from the same sample are listed, as sequenced in a study of control samples from healthy donors and cancer patients. Measured with immunoSEQ multiplex PCR; TCRdb has only the in-frame clones, and not every one. The sample shows approximately 72,000 clones, 75% to 90% of them seen only once. Sample: blood. The receptors stem from a man aged 50 to 60 in good health.

The chain couples TRBV19 to TRBJ2-5, with a possible D match to TRBD1 (6 bases). This CDR3 region has 13 residues. The V and J ends lost 4 bases and 5 bases respectively, with 11 bases between them. Germline V gives CDR1 LNHDA, CDR2 SQIVND (reference sequence). As DNA, the CDR3 is TGTGCCAGTAGTAAACGACAGGCGGAGACCCAGTACTTC. Residues: CASSKRQAETQYF.

This chain connects TRBV10-3 to TRBJ1-1; no definite D call. Trimming took 0 bases from V and 8 from J, leaving 7 bases between them. Germline V gene data show CDR1 as ENHRY and CDR2 as SYGVKD. CDR3 size: 12 residues. The chain's CDR3 is CAISESVAEAFF. CDR3 coding DNA: TGTGCCATCAGTGAGTCGGTGGCGGAAGCTTTCTTT.

The V call is TRBV7-9, the J call TRBJ2-5; D is undetermined. The CDR3 covers 12 residues. Between the trimmed V and J ends, which lost 0 bases and 4 bases, there was a span of 3 bases. CDR1 SEHNR and CDR2 FQNEAQ come from the germline V gene (reference sequence). For the CDR3, the DNA is TGTGCCAGCAGCTTAGCGCGAGAGACCCAGTACTTC. Protein sequence: CASSLARETQYF.

This clone has more than one count but fewer than ten. J is TRBJ1-3 and V is TRBV4-2, with 7 bases aligning to TRBD1. This CDR3 has 16 residues. J gave up 0 bases and V 4 bases, and 6 bases lay outside the gene matches. The germline gives CDR1 LGHNA, CDR2 YNFKEQ. The CDR3 nucleotides are TGTGCCAGCAGCCGGACAGGAAAGAACTCTGGAAACACCATATATTTT. Its translation is CASSRTGKNSGNTIYF.

The V call is TRBV6-2 or TRBV6-3, the J call TRBJ2-7; possibly TRBD1 for D (6 bases). Trimming took off 4 bases at V and 4 bases at J, with 11 bases between the two ends. Looked up from germline, CDR1 is MNHEY and CDR2 is SVGEGT. There are 13 residues in the CDR3. The CDR3 loop is CASSLGHTYEQYF. The CDR3 nucleotides are TGTGCCAGCAGTTTGGGACACACGTACGAGCAGTACTTC.

This clone was detected only once. The chain joins TRBV5-1 to TRBJ2-2, with TRBD1 identical over 8 bases. Looked up from germline, CDR1 is SGHRS and CDR2 is YFSETQ. The CDR3 is made up of 14 amino acids. Trimming removed 2 bases from V and 4 bases from J; junction bases left unmatched: 1. For the CDR3, the DNA is TGCGCCAGCAGCTTCACAGGGGGCACCGGGGAGCTGTTTTTT. It translates to CASSFTGGTGELFF.

V gene TRBV29-1 combines with J gene TRBJ1-2; no firm D call. V was trimmed by 5 bases and J by 6 bases, leaving 10 bases between them. This CDR3 is 11 amino acids long. Germline assignment: CDR1 SQVTM and CDR2 ANQGSEA. The CDR3 here is CSVQGSDGYTF. For the CDR3, the DNA is TGCAGCGTTCAAGGGTCGGATGGCTACACCTTC.

The table lists this clone with a count of one. V and J are TRBV19 and TRBJ1-6, with D perhaps matching TRBD1 (6 bases). V shed 9 bases and J shed 7 bases, with 16 bases lying between them. Germline values: CDR1 LNHDA, CDR2 SQIVND (reference sequence). The CDR3 runs 14 residues. Here the CDR3 reads CASSGGTRNSPLHF. The CDR3 nucleotides are TGTGCCAGCTCCGGCGGGACACGCAATTCACCCCTCCACTTT.

V usage is TRBV6-2 or TRBV6-3 and J usage is TRBJ2-3; D may be TRBD2 (7 bases). Germline assignment: CDR1 MNHEY and CDR2 SVGEGT. CDR3 length: 15 residues. The V end lost 0 bases, the J end lost 6 bases, and 13 bases lay between the germline ends. The CDR3 DNA reads as TGTGCCAGCAGTTACTCGGGAGGGGGGGCTGATACGCAGTATTTT. It codes for CASSYSGGGADTQYF.

This clone is a singleton in its sample. The chain combines TRBV9 with TRBJ2-7; 8 nucleotides line up with TRBD1. CDR3 size: 12 residues. V lost 4 bases to trimming and J lost 6 bases; unmatched junction nucleotides: 3. Germline lookup yields CDR1 SGDLS and CDR2 YYNGEE. DNA for the CDR3: TGTGCCAGCAGCTTTGGACAGGGCGAGCAGTACTTC. It encodes CASSFGQGEQYF.

The V call is TRBV19, the J call TRBJ1-5, with a tentative D call TRBD1 (5 bases). Germline assignment: CDR1 LNHDA and CDR2 SQIVND (reference sequence). V was clipped by 2 bases and J by 6 bases, with 8 bases between them. This CDR3 contains 13 residues. The CDR3: CASSIQGSQPQHF. DNA for the CDR3: TGTGCCAGTAGTATACAGGGAAGTCAGCCCCAGCATTTT.

The V call is TRBV6-6, the J call TRBJ1-5, with D possibly TRBD1 on 6 matching bases. This CDR3 comprises 16 residues. Germline V CDR1 and CDR2: MNHNY, SVGAGI (reference sequence). V gave up 5 bases and J gave up 4 bases, with 18 bases separating them. Written as DNA, the CDR3 is TGTGCCAGCAGTCGGATGGGGGGCCTGGGTAATCAGCCCCAGCATTTT. It is translated as CASSRMGGLGNQPQHF.

This clone was found once. Distinct nucleotide sequences in the sample also encode this CDR3. This chain uses TRBV2 with TRBJ2-5, with TRBD1 matching over 12 bases. Germline CDR1 reads SNHLY; CDR2 reads FYNNEI. V lost 6 bases to trimming and J lost 5 bases; unmatched junction nucleotides: 13. The CDR3 runs to 17 residues. The CDR3 nucleotides are TGTGCCAGCAGATTTGGGACAGGGGGCGCGGGTGGGGAGACCCAGTACTTC. Translated, it gives CASRFGTGGAGGETQYF.

The chain joins TRBV9 to TRBJ2-3, with 13 bases fitting TRBD2. The CDR3 contains 17 residues. Unmatched junction bases numbered 3, after V lost 0 bases and J lost 2 bases. Germline CDR1 reads SGDLS; CDR2 reads YYNGEE. The CDR3 protein is CASSVGLAGGYTDTQYF. CDR3 DNA: TGTGCCAGCAGCGTAGGACTAGCGGGGGGTTACACAGATACGCAGTATTTT. Supplemented by reference TRBV9 and TRBJ2-3, the full variable domain reads DSGVTQTPKHLITATGQRVTLRCSPRSGDLSVYWYQQSLDQGLQFLIQYYNGEERAKGNILERFSAQQFPDLHSELNLSSLELGDSALYFCASSVGLAGGYTDTQYFGPGTRLTVL.

The chain has TRBV3-1 (or the pseudogene TRBV3-2) and TRBJ2-1; D is possibly TRBD1 (6 bases). The CDR3 is 16 residues long. Trimming pared 2 bases from V and 5 bases from J, leaving 16 bases between. Per germline, CDR1 LGHDT and CDR2 YNNKEL (reference sequence). In DNA form, the CDR3 reads TGTGCCAGCAGCCAACGACAGGTCCGTGGGGACAATGAGCAGTTCTTC. It yields the protein CASSQRQVRGDNEQFF.